This TCR beta chain was documented in a study of blood T cell repertoires in COVID-19. As for the study in general: COVID-19 samples collected from the United States, Italy and Spain covered acute and convalescent phases. In each case, the material was cDNA or gDNA derived from T cells, B-cell-depleted T cells, or PBMCs.

As originally analysed: By means of reference gene primer amplification, nucleated cell counts were estimated. Measured with immunoSEQ multiplex PCR; TCRdb has only the in-frame clones, and not every one. That table is the source of V, J and clone size, and D and trimming were worked out from the DNA. The sample records about 140,000 clones, about 86% being singletons. CDR3 length: 17 amino acids. J lost 2 bases, V lost 0 bases, and 8 bases had no gene match. Germline loops: CDR1 MGHRA, CDR2 YSYEKL. The sequence came from a human donor in a cohort sampled during active COVID-19. This chain joins TRBV4-1 and TRBJ2-7; 9 bases map to TRBD2. Sequenced input: peripheral blood. For the CDR3, the DNA is TGCGCCAGCAGCCAAGAAACAGCGGGAGGCCTTGCCTACGAGCAGTACTTC. This translates into CASSQETAGGLAYEQYF.